The 4 T cell receptor beta chains below come from one sample, sequenced in a study of cytomegalovirus exposure and HLA in healthy donors (dated by TCRdb to 2017 to 2019). Libraries came from the immunoSEQ multiplex PCR assay. The immuneACCESS repertoire file appears here via TCRdb, limited to in-frame rearrangements. These files lack a portion of the clones; in checked studies, under half of the deficit traces to unresolved V genes, and the cause of the others is not known. The sample table lists a few hundred thousand clones, roughly 88% of them with a count of one. The ten largest clones take up over 11% of the sample. The sequencing sample was made of PBMCs. These receptor sequences come from a woman aged 25 to 39 in good health and CMV-seropositive.

The chain joins TRBV5-8 to TRBJ2-3; 12 nucleotides match TRBD2. The CDR3 runs to 16 residues. Germline CDR1 and CDR2: SGHTS and YDEGEE. J gave up 6 bases and V 0 bases, and 5 bases lay outside the gene matches. The CDR3 sequence: CASSLASGRAQDTQYF. The CDR3 bases are TGTGCCAGCAGCTTGGCTAGCGGGAGGGCCCAGGATACGCAGTATTTT.

For the CDR3, the DNA is TGTGCCTGGAGTGTACTATGGGGTAACACTGAAGCTTTCTTT. Residues: CAWSVLWGNTEAFF. V gene TRBV30 combines with J gene TRBJ1-1; D ambiguous. Germline-derived CDR1 and CDR2 are GTSNPN and SVGIG (reference sequence). This CDR3 is 14 amino acids long. Trimming stripped 0 bases from V and 2 bases from J, with 10 bases between.

V is TRBV7-8 and J is TRBJ1-2; TRBD1 matches 10 bases. CDR3 length: 14 amino acids. CDR1 and CDR2 from the germline V gene are SGHVS and FQNEAQ. The trim removed 1 base at V and 8 bases at J, leaving 4 bases unmatched. The CDR3 DNA sequence: TGTGCCAGCAGCTTAGTAGGACAGGGGGGAGGCTACACCTTC. It translates to CASSLVGQGGGYTF. The variable domain in full, with the rest retrieved from reference TRBV7-8 and TRBJ1-2, is GAGVSQSPRYKVAKRGQDVALRCDPISGHVSLFWYQQALGQGPEFLTYFQNEAQLDKSGLPSDRFFAERPEGSVSTLKIQRTQQEDSAVYLCASSLVGQGGGYTFGSGTRLTVV.

The rearrangement joins TRBV6-5 to TRBJ1-1; D remains ambiguous. CDR3 length equals 16 residues. Germline V gene data show CDR1 as MNHEY and CDR2 as SVGAGI. V lost 0 bases and J lost 1, with 12 bases in between. CDR3 coding DNA: TGTGCCAGCAGTTACTCGAAGCGGGCCGGGAACACTGAAGCTTTCTTT. It is translated as CASSYSKRAGNTEAFF.